Following are 23 T cell receptor beta chains from one sample sequenced in a study of T-cell reconstitution after alpha-beta-depleted transplantation in children. Unique molecular identifiers tagged the TCRbeta library. TCRdb re-called the PCR reads through MiXCR, storing one row per CDR3 protein. The data contain about a million distinct CDR3 sequences, about 29% of them seen just once; the ten biggest clones take up roughly 30%. Source: PBMCs, mostly from graft donor cells, taken 360 days after TCRalphabeta/CD19-depleted stem cell transplant. These receptors were obtained from a boy in the first two years of life who had a stem cell transplant for SCID, so the T cells may come from the graft donor.

The rearrangement joins TRBV5-1 to TRBJ1-3; D remains unclear. CDR1 is SGHRS, CDR2 YFSETQ, per germline. CDR3 length: 15 residues. V lost 5 bases, J lost 0 bases, and 12 bases lay in between. Here the CDR3 reads CASSPRGLSGNTIYF. DNA for the CDR3: TGCGCCAGCAGTCCGCGGGGTCTCTCTGGAAACACCATATATTTT.

The gene calls are TRBV2 and TRBJ1-2; 9 positions agree with TRBD1. The CDR3 contains 17 residues. Germline-derived CDR1 and CDR2 are SNHLY and FYNNEI. Trimming cost V 5 bases and J 7 bases; bases outside gene matches: 17. The DNA for the CDR3 is TGTGCCAGCAGTCCCGTTCCGGGACAGGGTTTGTCTGGTGGCTACACCTTC. This gives the protein CASSPVPGQGLSGGYTF.

This clonotype was counted between two and nine times. The J gene is TRBJ1-2, the V gene TRBV9, with D possibly TRBD1 on 5 matching bases. The V gene lost 0 bases and the J gene lost 4 bases, with 13 bases spanning the gap. Germline loops: CDR1 SGDLS, CDR2 YYNGEE. CDR3 length: 15 amino acids. CDR3 residues: CASSVGGGVSYGYTF. In nucleotides, the CDR3 is TGTGCCAGCAGCGTAGGAGGAGGGGTCAGCTATGGCTACACCTTC.

The chain joins TRBV29-1 to TRBJ2-3; no reliable D call. The CDR3 extends over 11 amino acids. Germline CDR1 reads SQVTM; CDR2 reads ANQGSEA. Trimming took off 6 bases at V and 8 bases at J, with 12 bases between the two ends. The CDR3, as DNA: TGCAGCGTAGACCTATGGGGTACGCAGTATTTT. It codes for CSVDLWGTQYF.

CDR3 DNA: TGCGCCAGCAGCTTAACCCTCCAGGGGTCAATCGGGATGAACACTGAAGCTTTCTTT. This gives the protein CASSLTLQGSIGMNTEAFF. V gene TRBV5-1 combines with J gene TRBJ1-1, with D possibly TRBD1 on 6 matching bases. Trimming removed 2 bases at V and 0 bases at J, with 23 bases between. The CDR3 is made up of 19 amino acids. Germline values: CDR1 SGHRS, CDR2 YFSETQ. Drawing the rest from reference TRBV5-1 and TRBJ1-1, the complete variable domain is KAGVTQTPRYLIKTRGQQVTLSCSPISGHRSVSWYQQTPGQGLQFLFEYFSETQRNKGNFPGRFSGRQFSNSRSEMNVSTLELGDSALYLCASSLTLQGSIGMNTEAFFGQGTRLTVV.

J is TRBJ2-7 and V is TRBV5-1, with 8 positions matching TRBD1. The J segment lost 2 bases and the V segment lost 3 bases, leaving 7 bases of the junction unmatched. Germline V gene sequence: CDR1 SGHRS, CDR2 YFSETQ. This CDR3 contains 15 residues. Here the CDR3 DNA reads TGCGCCAGCAGCTGGGGGGACAGGATTGCCTACGAGCAGTACTTC. As protein: CASSWGDRIAYEQYF.

This clonotype was detected ten times or more. The gene calls are TRBV5-6 and TRBJ2-6; D not resolved. The CDR3 has 14 amino acids. Deletions cut 5 bases from V and 0 bases from J, with 6 bases between. Germline V gives CDR1 SGHDT, CDR2 YYEEEE. The CDR3 loop is CASRRLSGANVLTF. The CDR3 nucleotides are TGTGCCAGCAGAAGGCTCTCTGGGGCCAACGTCCTGACTTTC.

The chain combines TRBV20-1 with TRBJ1-1, with a tentative D call TRBD1 (6 bases). V lost 5 bases to trimming and J lost 8 bases, with 12 bases between them. The CDR3 spans 11 residues. CDR1 is DFQATT and CDR2 is SNEGSKA in the germline V gene (reference sequence). CDR3 amino acids: CSAFRGDEAFF. DNA for the CDR3: TGCAGTGCTTTTAGGGGGGACGAAGCTTTCTTT.

This clonotype was counted a few times. The rearrangement uses TRBV5-1 and TRBJ2-7; tentative D call: TRBD2 (6 bases). The CDR3 loop spans 14 amino acids. V lost 0 bases and J 4 bases, leaving 11 bases between the germline ends. Per the germline V gene, CDR1 is SGHRS and CDR2 is YFSETQ. CDR3 DNA sequence: TGCGCCAGCAGCTTGGATGTCGGGGGATACGAGCAGTACTTC. Amino acid sequence: CASSLDVGGYEQYF.

The chain links TRBV11-2 to TRBJ2-7; a weak D match, TRBD1 (7 bases). Trimming pared 5 bases from V and 7 bases from J, leaving 21 bases between. Looked up from germline, CDR1 is SGHAT and CDR2 is FQNNGV. The CDR3 sequence is 15 residues long. The CDR3 reads CASSRLRGDGREQYF. The DNA for the CDR3 is TGTGCCAGCAGCCGACTCAGGGGGGACGGCCGGGAGCAGTACTTC.

The chain couples TRBV3-1 to TRBJ2-1; a weak D match, TRBD2 (6 bases). The V end was cut by 2 bases, the J end by 9 bases, with 11 bases between. CDR3 length equals 13 residues. Germline CDR1 is LGHDT and CDR2 is YNNKEL (reference sequence). The CDR3 coding sequence is TGTGCCAGCAGCCAACCGACTAGAGGTGAGCAGTTCTTC. Encoded protein: CASSQPTRGEQFF.

This clonotype turned up a few times. The V and J genes are TRBV4-3 and TRBJ2-7; possible D gene TRBD1, 5 bases. Trimming left V 0 bases short and J 0 bases short, with 9 bases between. Germline values: CDR1 LGHNA, CDR2 YSLEER. The CDR3 is 15 residues long. The CDR3 sequence is CASSQDTDNSYEQYF. CDR3 DNA: TGCGCCAGCAGCCAAGATACGGACAACTCCTACGAGCAGTACTTC.

V usage is TRBV10-3 and J usage is TRBJ2-3; 7 bases agree with TRBD1. V gave up 6 bases and J gave up 4 bases; unmatched junction bases: 4. The CDR3 totals 13 residues. Germline V gene sequence: CDR1 ENHRY, CDR2 SYGVKD. CDR3 nucleotides: TGTGCCATCAGCCCGACAGGGTCAGATACGCAGTATTTT. Amino acid sequence: CAISPTGSDTQYF.

This clonotype occurred a few times. The J gene is TRBJ2-1, the V gene TRBV4-3; D perhaps matches TRBD1 (8 bases). The CDR3 is made up of 16 amino acids. In germline, CDR1 is LGHNA, CDR2 YSLEER. V dropped 2 bases and J dropped 7 bases, with 18 bases sitting between them. The CDR3, as DNA: TGCGCCAGCAGCCAATTGTTTTCACAGGGGGGGAATGAGCAGTTCTTC. This codes for CASSQLFSQGGNEQFF.

V and J are TRBV12-3 or TRBV12-4 and TRBJ2-5, with 9 bases identical to TRBD2. The CDR3 totals 17 residues. V was pared by 5 bases and J by 1 base, with 11 bases of the junction left unmatched. The CDR3 loop reads CASSDPIGTSIQETQYF. For the CDR3, the DNA is TGTGCCAGCAGTGACCCAATCGGGACTAGCATCCAAGAGACCCAGTACTTC.

CDR3 coding DNA: TGCAGTGCTAGAGGTTCCCCCAGGAGCGGGGGGGTCCTAAATGAGCAGTTCTTC. It translates to CSARGSPRSGGVLNEQFF. This sequence joins TRBV20-1 and TRBJ2-1; 10 nucleotides align to TRBD2. This CDR3 contains 18 residues. CDR1 and CDR2 (germline): DFQATT, SNEGSKA (reference sequence). Trimming removed 1 base from V and 7 bases from J; junction bases left unmatched: 16.

This chain joins TRBV10-3 and TRBJ2-7; D remains ambiguous. The germline CDR1 and CDR2 sequences are ENHRY and SYGVKD. This CDR3 comprises 14 residues. V was cut by 0 bases and J by 5 bases, with 11 bases left in between. DNA of the CDR3: TGTGCCATCAGTGAGTCTCTAGGCGGCAACGAGCAGTACTTC. This encodes CAISESLGGNEQYF.

This clonotype was counted between two and nine times. The chain carries TRBV28 and TRBJ2-2; TRBD1 aligns across 7 bases. The trim removed 6 bases at V and 2 bases at J, leaving 6 bases unmatched. Germline assignment: CDR1 MDHEN and CDR2 SYDVKM. This CDR3 contains 15 residues. CDR3 bases: TGTGCCAGCAGCAAAAGACAGGGCAACACCGGGGAGCTGTTTTTT. Protein sequence: CASSKRQGNTGELFF.

This clonotype was detected a few times. The chain uses TRBV20-1 and TRBJ2-5, with TRBD2 matching over 11 bases. Germline CDR1 and CDR2: DFQATT and SNEGSKA (reference sequence). V gave up 4 bases and J gave up 4 bases; unmatched junction bases: 8. This CDR3 has 15 residues. The CDR3: CSATSGGWAGETQYF. The CDR3 DNA reads as TGCAGTGCTACTAGCGGGGGGTGGGCCGGAGAGACCCAGTACTTC.

This clonotype was picked up a small number of times. The chain recombines TRBV12-3 or TRBV12-4 with TRBJ1-1; 7 positions match TRBD1. Trimming removed 6 bases from V and 8 bases from J; junction bases left unmatched: 9. The CDR3 is 13 amino acids. CDR3 sequence: CASSTRQGMEAFF. CDR3 DNA: TGTGCCAGCAGCACTCGACAGGGAATGGAAGCTTTCTTT.

The V and J genes are TRBV20-1 and TRBJ2-7; 7 positions agree with TRBD1. The germline V gene has CDR1 DFQATT and CDR2 SNEGSKA (reference sequence). V was pared by 3 bases and J by 0 bases, with 11 bases of the junction left unmatched. The CDR3 totals 16 residues. CDR3 coding DNA: TGCAGTGCTAGGGCAGGGGGTCGATCCTACTCCTACGAGCAGTACTTC. This gives the protein CSARAGGRSYSYEQYF.

This rearrangement joins TRBV11-2 to TRBJ2-3; D remains unclear. Germline CDR1 is SGHAT and CDR2 is FQNNGV. V lost 1 base and J 0 bases, leaving 14 bases between the germline ends. The CDR3 has 17 amino acids. DNA of the CDR3: TGTGCCAGCAGCTTAGTTGTTACCAGGCTAAGCACAGATACGCAGTATTTT. Residues: CASSLVVTRLSTDTQYF.

This clonotype was observed a few times. The V and J genes are TRBV20-1 and TRBJ2-5; a weak D match, TRBD2 (6 bases). V was trimmed by 3 bases and J by 2 bases, leaving 10 bases between them. Germline CDR1 and CDR2: DFQATT and SNEGSKA (reference sequence). The CDR3 has 13 residues. The CDR3 is CSARHGTQETQYF. The CDR3 DNA sequence: TGCAGTGCTAGGCACGGGACTCAAGAGACCCAGTACTTC.